This T cell receptor (beta chain) was captured by sequencing in a study of T cells in Graves' hyperthyroidism and ophthalmopathy. The CDR3 loop spans 12 amino acids. Unmatched junction bases numbered 4, after V lost 7 bases and J lost 6 bases. Germline V gene sequence: CDR1 SQVTM, CDR2 ANQGSEA. RNA transcripts provided the source from which TCR beta CDR3 regions were amplified. First-round RT-PCR with HTBI primers amplified the TCR CDR3 region. TCRdb fed the multiplex PCR reads into MiXCR, producing one record per CDR3 protein. The sample includes 410,000 or so distinct CDR3 sequences, under 15% of them seen just once. The authors took PBMCs from 9.5 to 10 ml fresh peripheral blood. Whole-study findings and limits: Most thyroid clonotypes expanded above 0.001 appeared in blood too.

This clonotype was recorded many times. Its antigen remains unidentified. Sequenced material: blood. The receptor was derived from a man between 18 and 29 years old with Graves' ophthalmopathy. J is TRBJ1-5 and V is TRBV29-1, with 9 bases matching TRBD1. The DNA of the CDR3 is TGCAGCGCGACAGGGGGAGGTCAGCCCCAGCATTTT. This sequence encodes CSATGGGQPQHF.